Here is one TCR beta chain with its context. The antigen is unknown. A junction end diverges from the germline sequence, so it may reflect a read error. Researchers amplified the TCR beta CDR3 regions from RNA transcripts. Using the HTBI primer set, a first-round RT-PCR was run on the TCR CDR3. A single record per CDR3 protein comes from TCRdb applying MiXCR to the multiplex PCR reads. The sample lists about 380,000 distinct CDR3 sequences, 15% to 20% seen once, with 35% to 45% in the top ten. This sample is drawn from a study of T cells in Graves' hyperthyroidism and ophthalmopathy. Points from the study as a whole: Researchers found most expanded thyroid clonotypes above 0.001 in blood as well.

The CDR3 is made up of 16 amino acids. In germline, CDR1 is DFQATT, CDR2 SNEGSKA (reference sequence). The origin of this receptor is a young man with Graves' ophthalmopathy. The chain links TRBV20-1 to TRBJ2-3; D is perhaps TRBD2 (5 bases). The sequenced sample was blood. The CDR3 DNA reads TGCAGTGCTGGAGATCTCAGGAGCGGCCCAGGCTATACGCAGTATTTT. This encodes CSAGDLRSGPGYTQYF.